Listed here are 14 T cell receptor beta chains from one sample, sequenced in a study of control samples from healthy donors and cancer patients. Profiling relied on immunoSEQ multiplex PCR, and the TCRdb table lists in-frame clones only, not all of them. Of just over 150,000 clones in the sample, 70% to 90% were seen once. The sample taken for sequencing was blood. The source of these receptors is a man aged 30-40 years in good health.

The CDR3 coding sequence is TGCGCCAGCAGCCTTGACAGGGGCTCAGGAAACACCATATATTTT. As protein: CASSLDRGSGNTIYF. The genes are TRBV5-1 and TRBJ1-3; TRBD1 agrees at 8 bases. CDR1 and CDR2 (germline): SGHRS, YFSETQ. CDR3 length equals 15 residues. J lost 4 bases, V lost 4 bases, and 7 bases had no gene match.

The chain has TRBV27 and TRBJ1-1; perhaps TRBD1 as D (6 bases). The germline CDR1 and CDR2 sequences are MNHEY and SMNVEV (reference sequence). The CDR3 totals 13 residues. The V end lost 3 bases, the J end lost 4 bases, and 9 bases lay between the germline ends. The CDR3 protein is CASSFRGSTEAFF. The CDR3 coding sequence is TGTGCCAGCAGTTTCAGGGGCTCCACTGAAGCTTTCTTT.

This chain connects TRBV25-1 to TRBJ1-6; 7 bases are shared with TRBD1. From germline, CDR1 is MGHDK and CDR2 SYGVNS. This CDR3 is built from 15 residues. The V and J ends lost 2 bases and 10 bases, in that order; junction bases with no gene match: 8. CDR3 nucleotides: TGTGCCAGCAGTGAAAACGGCGGGACAGTCTCACCCCTCCACTTT. Translation: CASSENGGTVSPLHF.

The chain is built from TRBV18 and TRBJ1-1, with 7 bases lining up with TRBD1. The CDR3 sequence is 14 residues long. V was clipped by 0 bases and J by 5 bases; unmatched bases: 3. The germline V gene encodes CDR1 KGHSH and CDR2 LQKENI. The CDR3 is CASSPPTGPTEAFF. The CDR3 nucleotides read TGTGCCAGCTCACCACCGACAGGGCCTACTGAAGCTTTCTTT. The whole variable domain, filled in from reference TRBV18 and TRBJ1-1, reads NAGVMQNPRHLVRRRGQEARLRCSPMKGHSHVYWYRQLPEEGLKFMVYLQKENIIDESGMPKERFSAEFPKEGPSILRIQQVVRGDSAAYFCASSPPTGPTEAFFGQGTRLTVV.

The chain links TRBV15 to TRBJ1-2, with D perhaps TRBD1 (6 bases). Per the germline V gene, CDR1 is LNHNV and CDR2 is YYDKDF (reference sequence). CDR3 length: 15 residues. Trimming pared 0 bases from V and 7 bases from J, leaving 15 bases between. The chain's CDR3 is CATSRDAGEEGGYTF. The CDR3 region has the DNA TGTGCCACCAGCAGAGATGCAGGGGAAGAGGGTGGCTACACCTTC.

V gene TRBV28 combines with J gene TRBJ1-1, with TRBD1 matching 8 bases. Germline lookup yields CDR1 MDHEN and CDR2 SYDVKM. This CDR3 has 14 amino acids. V lost 2 bases to trimming and J lost 3 bases; unmatched junction nucleotides: 2. The CDR3 spells CASSLGTGYTEAFF. The CDR3 nucleotides read TGTGCCAGCAGTTTAGGGACAGGATACACTGAAGCTTTCTTT.

The chain carries TRBV25-1 and TRBJ2-7; D might be TRBD2 (6 bases). Germline V CDR1 and CDR2: MGHDK, SYGVNS. Trimming shortened V by 3 bases and J by 1 base, and 13 bases separated the two germline ends. CDR3 length equals 15 residues. The CDR3 sequence: CASSDLAAGSYEQYF. The DNA of the CDR3 is TGTGCCAGCAGTGATTTAGCGGCAGGGTCCTACGAGCAGTACTTC.

The chain carries TRBV9 and TRBJ1-1, with 7 nucleotides matching TRBD1. V gave up 4 bases and J gave up 0 bases; unmatched junction bases: 12. Germline loops: CDR1 SGDLS, CDR2 YYNGEE. The CDR3 is 17 amino acids. DNA for the CDR3: TGTGCCAGCAGCACCAGGGGGGGCAGTGAGATGAACACTGAAGCTTTCTTT. This codes for CASSTRGGSEMNTEAFF. Variable domain in full (rest from reference TRBV9 and TRBJ1-1): DSGVTQTPKHLITATGQRVTLRCSPRSGDLSVYWYQQSLDQGLQFLIQYYNGEERAKGNILERFSAQQFPDLHSELNLSSLELGDSALYFCASSTRGGSEMNTEAFFGQGTRLTVV.

The chain uses TRBV29-1 and TRBJ2-2; D unclear. CDR1 is SQVTM, CDR2 ANQGSEA, per germline. The CDR3 sequence is 14 residues long. V was clipped by 0 bases and J by 0 bases, with 5 bases between them. DNA for the CDR3: TGCAGCGTTGAAGATCGGCCGAACACCGGGGAGCTGTTTTTT. It is translated as CSVEDRPNTGELFF.

The count of this clone is one. The CDR3 nucleotides read TGTGCCAGCACCCGCGGCTCCTATAATTCACCCCTCCACTTT. As protein: CASTRGSYNSPLHF. The chain combines TRBV5-6 with TRBJ1-6; D unresolved. V lost 6 bases and J 0 bases, leaving 7 bases between the germline ends. CDR1 and CDR2 from the germline V gene are SGHDT and YYEEEE. There are 14 residues in the CDR3.

The CDR3, as DNA: TGCGCCAGCAGCCAAGGGGGTCCCAGACTCGGGAATGAGCAGTTCTTC. This codes for CASSQGGPRLGNEQFF. The V gene is TRBV4-3, the J gene TRBJ2-1; D remains ambiguous. The CDR3 spans 16 residues. CDR1 and CDR2 from the germline V gene are LGHNA and YSLEER. V was trimmed by 1 base and J by 7 bases, leaving 17 bases between them.

This clone came up once. The V gene is TRBV6-6, the J gene TRBJ1-1; maybe TRBD1 (6 bases). Trimming shortened V by 0 bases and J by 5 bases, and 16 bases separated the two germline ends. Germline-derived CDR1 and CDR2 are MNHNY and SVGAGI (reference sequence). The CDR3 has 16 residues. This CDR3 reads CASSYSRFGGRTEAFF. CDR3 nucleotide sequence: TGTGCCAGCAGTTACTCTAGGTTTGGGGGGCGGACTGAAGCTTTCTTT.

This chain connects TRBV5-6 to TRBJ1-1, with D maybe TRBD1 (5 bases). V lost 2 bases, J lost 5 bases, and 22 bases lay in between. This CDR3 comprises 17 residues. Germline CDR1 is SGHDT and CDR2 is YYEEEE. The CDR3 DNA reads as TGTGCCAGCAGCTTTCAAACTTCCGACAGTCGGGGGACTGAAGCTTTCTTT. Translated: CASSFQTSDSRGTEAFF.

This chain connects TRBV3-1 (or the pseudogene TRBV3-2) to TRBJ2-1; a possible D gene is TRBD2 (6 bases). Germline V gene lookup returns CDR1 LGHDT and CDR2 YNNKEL (reference sequence). Trimming took 3 bases from V and 0 from J, leaving 9 bases between them. CDR3 length: 15 residues. CDR3 sequence (DNA): TGTGCCAGCAGCCAGGGGGACTTCTCCTACAATGAGCAGTTCTTC. Its protein product is CASSQGDFSYNEQFF.